This T cell receptor beta chain was recovered during a study of blood T cells in healthy people across ages. Alongside a J-beta primer mix, a sample-barcoded 5' primer served in a second PCR lasting about 7 to 11 cycles. TCRdb re-analysed the 5' RACE reads in MiXCR, keeping a single row per CDR3 protein. Of some 700,000 distinct CDR3 sequences listed, around 46% are singletons. Regarding the study as a whole: The lack of PBMC sorting stopped any conclusive naive versus antigen-experienced comparison.

The CDR3 has 12 amino acids. V was pared by 7 bases and J by 9 bases, with 13 bases between. Points on this clonotype: Its antigen is not known.

The V gene is TRBV12-3 or TRBV12-4, the J gene TRBJ2-1; D not resolved. The specimen was blood. The TCR sequence derives from a woman aged 55-69 years in good health. The CDR3 sequence: CASTIVLGEQFF. DNA for the CDR3: TGTGCCAGCACAATTGTCCTAGGTGAGCAGTTCTTC.